This T cell receptor beta chain was observed in a study of blood T cell repertoires in COVID-19. About the research overall: Samples representing acute and convalescent COVID-19 were sourced from the United States, Italy and Spain.

In the study's own analysis: Counts of nucleated cells, estimated from reference gene primer amplification, were obtained. Measured with immunoSEQ multiplex PCR; TCRdb has only the in-frame clones, and not every one. From that table come the V and J calls and clone size; the DNA was used to work out D and trimming. The sample lists under 150,000 clones; around 80% were seen once. V was clipped by 4 bases and J by 6 bases; unmatched bases: 7. The germline V gene encodes CDR1 SGHRS and CDR2 YFSETQ. The CDR3 extends over 14 amino acids. This clone was found once. The chain carries TRBV5-1 and TRBJ1-2, with 9 nucleotides matching TRBD1. Source material: peripheral blood. The sequence derives from a man aged 60 to 75 with acute or convalescent COVID-19. The CDR3 loop reads CASSVGDRAHGYTF. The CDR3 DNA reads TGCGCCAGCAGCGTCGGGGACAGGGCCCATGGCTACACCTTC. The variable domain in full, completed from reference TRBV5-1 and TRBJ1-2, reads KAGVTQTPRYLIKTRGQQVTLSCSPISGHRSVSWYQQTPGQGLQFLFEYFSETQRNKGNFPGRFSGRQFSNSRSEMNVSTLELGDSALYLCASSVGDRAHGYTFGSGTRLTVV.